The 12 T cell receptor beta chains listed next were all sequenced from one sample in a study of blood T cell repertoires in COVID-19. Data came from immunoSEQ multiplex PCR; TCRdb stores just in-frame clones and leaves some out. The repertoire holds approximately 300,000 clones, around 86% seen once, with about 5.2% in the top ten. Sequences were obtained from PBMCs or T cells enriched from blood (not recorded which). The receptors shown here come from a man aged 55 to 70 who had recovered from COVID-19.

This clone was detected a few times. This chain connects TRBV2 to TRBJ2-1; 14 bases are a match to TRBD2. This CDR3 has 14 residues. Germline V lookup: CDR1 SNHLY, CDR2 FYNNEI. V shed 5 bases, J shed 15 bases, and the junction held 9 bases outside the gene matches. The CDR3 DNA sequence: TGTGCCAGCAGTCGAGGACTAGCGGGAGGTTCATTGTTCTTC. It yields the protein CASSRGLAGGSLFF.

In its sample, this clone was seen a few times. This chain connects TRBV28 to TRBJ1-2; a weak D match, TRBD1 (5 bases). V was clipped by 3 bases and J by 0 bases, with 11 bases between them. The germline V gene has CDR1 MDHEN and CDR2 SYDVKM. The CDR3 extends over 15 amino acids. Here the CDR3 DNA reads TGTGCCAGCAGTTTGATGGGACTGACTAACTATGGCTACACCTTC. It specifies CASSLMGLTNYGYTF.

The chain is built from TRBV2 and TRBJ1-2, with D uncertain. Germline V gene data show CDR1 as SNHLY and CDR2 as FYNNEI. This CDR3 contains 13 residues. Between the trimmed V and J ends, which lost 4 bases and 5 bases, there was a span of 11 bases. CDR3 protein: CASSANSEYGYTF. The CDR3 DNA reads TGTGCCAGCAGTGCCAATAGTGAATATGGCTACACCTTC.

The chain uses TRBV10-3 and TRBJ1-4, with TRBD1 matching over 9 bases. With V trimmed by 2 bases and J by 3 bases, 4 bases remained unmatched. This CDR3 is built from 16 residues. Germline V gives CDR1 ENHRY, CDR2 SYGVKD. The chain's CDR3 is CAISERQGVSNEKLFF. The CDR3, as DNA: TGTGCCATCAGTGAGAGACAGGGGGTCTCTAATGAAAAACTGTTTTTT.

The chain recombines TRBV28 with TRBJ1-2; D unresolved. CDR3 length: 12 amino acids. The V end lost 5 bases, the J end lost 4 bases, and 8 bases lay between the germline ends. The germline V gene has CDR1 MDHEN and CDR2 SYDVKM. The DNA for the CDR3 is TGTGCCAGCAGTCAAACGGTCTATGGCTACACCTTC. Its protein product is CASSQTVYGYTF.

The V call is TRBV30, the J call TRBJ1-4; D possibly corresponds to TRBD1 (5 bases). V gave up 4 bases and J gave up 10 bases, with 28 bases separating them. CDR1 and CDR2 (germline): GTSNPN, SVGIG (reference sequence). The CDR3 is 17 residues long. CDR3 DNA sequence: TGTGCCTGGACCCGTCTACCGCCGGACAATGAGCTTGGAAAACTGTTTTTT. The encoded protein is CAWTRLPPDNELGKLFF.

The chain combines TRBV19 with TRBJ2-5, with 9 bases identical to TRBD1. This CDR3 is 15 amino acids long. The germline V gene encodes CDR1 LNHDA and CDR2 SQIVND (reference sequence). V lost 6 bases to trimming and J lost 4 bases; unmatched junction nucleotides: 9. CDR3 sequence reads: CASRKQGARRETQYF. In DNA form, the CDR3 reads TGTGCCAGTAGAAAACAGGGGGCGCGGAGAGAGACCCAGTACTTC. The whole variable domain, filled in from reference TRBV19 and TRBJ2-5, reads DGGITQSPKYLFRKEGQNVTLSCEQNLNHDAMYWYRQDPGQGLRLIYYSQIVNDFQKGDIAEGYSVSREKKESFPLTVTSAQKNPTAFYLCASRKQGARRETQYFGPGTRLLVL.

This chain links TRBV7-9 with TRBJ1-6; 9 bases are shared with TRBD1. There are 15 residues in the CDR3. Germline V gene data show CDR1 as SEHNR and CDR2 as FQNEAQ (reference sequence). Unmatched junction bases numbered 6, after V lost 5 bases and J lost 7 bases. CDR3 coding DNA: TGTGCCAGCAGCGCAGGACAGGGGAGGAATTCACCCCTCCACTTT. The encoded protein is CASSAGQGRNSPLHF.

The CDR3 spells CATSDPRSSYEQYF. The DNA of the CDR3 is TGTGCCACCAGTGACCCCCGGAGCTCCTACGAGCAGTACTTC. The J gene is TRBJ2-7, the V gene TRBV24-1; D ambiguous. The germline CDR1 and CDR2 sequences are KGHDR and SFDVKD. CDR3 length equals 14 residues. Trimming removed 4 bases at V and 0 bases at J, with 9 bases between.

CDR3 protein: CASHTGNFYEQYF. DNA for the CDR3: TGTGCCAGCCACACAGGGAATTTCTACGAGCAGTACTTC. The rearrangement joins TRBV6-5 to TRBJ2-7, with D possibly being TRBD1 (6 bases). The V end lost 8 bases, the J end lost 3 bases, and 14 bases lay between the germline ends. CDR3 length equals 13 residues. Looked up from germline, CDR1 is MNHEY and CDR2 is SVGAGI.

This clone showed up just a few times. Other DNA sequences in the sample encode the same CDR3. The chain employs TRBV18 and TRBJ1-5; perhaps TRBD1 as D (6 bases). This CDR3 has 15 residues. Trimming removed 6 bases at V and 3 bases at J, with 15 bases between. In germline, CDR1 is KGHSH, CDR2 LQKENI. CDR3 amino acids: CASSPTTGNNQPQHF. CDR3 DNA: TGTGCCAGCTCCCCGACTACAGGGAACAATCAGCCCCAGCATTTT. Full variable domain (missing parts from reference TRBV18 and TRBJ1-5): NAGVMQNPRHLVRRRGQEARLRCSPMKGHSHVYWYRQLPEEGLKFMVYLQKENIIDESGMPKERFSAEFPKEGPSILRIQQVVRGDSAAYFCASSPTTGNNQPQHFGDGTRLSIL.

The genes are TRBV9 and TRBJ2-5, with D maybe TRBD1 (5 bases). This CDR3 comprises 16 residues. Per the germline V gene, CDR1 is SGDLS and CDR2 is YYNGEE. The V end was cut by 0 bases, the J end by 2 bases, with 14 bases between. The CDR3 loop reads CASSVASGMGQETQYF. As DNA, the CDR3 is TGTGCCAGCAGCGTAGCATCAGGGATGGGGCAAGAGACCCAGTACTTC.